This entry lists 10 T cell receptor beta chains sequenced from one sample in a study of blood T cell repertoires in COVID-19. Profiled with immunoSEQ multiplex PCR; TCRdb holds only in-frame clones, not every one. There are 200,000 to 250,000 clones in the sample; around nine tenths occur only once, and under 14% lies in the top ten. What was sequenced was PBMCs or T cells enriched from blood (not recorded which). The receptors come from a man aged 25 to 40 who had recovered from COVID-19.

The chain employs TRBV24-1 and TRBJ1-2; a weak D match, TRBD1 (5 bases). Germline V gene sequence: CDR1 KGHDR, CDR2 SFDVKD. V gave up 4 bases and J gave up 2 bases, with 16 bases separating them. The CDR3 contains 16 residues. The CDR3 sequence: CATSENRDSGNYGYTF. The DNA for the CDR3 is TGTGCCACCAGTGAAAACCGGGACTCTGGGAACTATGGCTACACCTTC.

The chain couples TRBV27 to TRBJ1-1; possible D gene TRBD1, 6 bases. Germline V gene sequence: CDR1 MNHEY, CDR2 SMNVEV (reference sequence). There are 16 residues in the CDR3. The ends were cut back, 5 bases at V and 1 base at J, with 17 bases in the middle. The CDR3 bases are TGTGCCAGCAGTAGGGGGACCCAAAGGAAGAACACTGAAGCTTTCTTT. Protein: CASSRGTQRKNTEAFF.

This chain joins TRBV28 and TRBJ2-1, with D unresolved. The CDR3 totals 13 residues. Trimming shortened V by 3 bases and J by 7 bases, and 10 bases separated the two germline ends. The germline V gene encodes CDR1 MDHEN and CDR2 SYDVKM. The CDR3 DNA reads TGTGCCAGCAGTTTCCCCATCCGGAATGAGCAGTTCTTC. This translates into CASSFPIRNEQFF.

The CDR3 DNA reads as TGTGCCAGCAGCCCGGGGGTCGGGGAGCTGTTTTTT. Protein sequence: CASSPGVGELFF. This chain joins TRBV5-4 and TRBJ2-2; perhaps TRBD2 as D (6 bases). V lost 4 bases and J lost 7, with 8 bases in between. The CDR3 runs 12 residues. Germline CDR1 and CDR2: SGHNT and YYREEE (reference sequence).

The chain links TRBV30 to TRBJ1-3; possibly TRBD1 for D (6 bases). The germline V gene has CDR1 GTSNPN and CDR2 SVGIG (reference sequence). The CDR3 has 14 residues. V dropped 2 bases and J dropped 4 bases, with 12 bases sitting between them. The CDR3 sequence: CAWSNGGKGNTIYF. CDR3 DNA sequence: TGTGCCTGGAGTAATGGGGGCAAGGGAAACACCATATATTTT.

The chain recombines TRBV2 with TRBJ1-6, with no clear D. The V gene lost 2 bases and the J gene lost 9 bases, with 17 bases spanning the gap. The CDR3 loop spans 16 amino acids. Germline V gives CDR1 SNHLY, CDR2 FYNNEI. This CDR3 reads CASSELAWQAGSPLHF. The CDR3 DNA is TGTGCCAGCAGTGAATTGGCGTGGCAGGCGGGTTCACCCCTCCACTTT.

The J gene is TRBJ1-2, the V gene TRBV6-5; D is ambiguous. Trimming stripped 5 bases from V and 8 bases from J, with 18 bases between. The germline gives CDR1 MNHEY, CDR2 SVGAGI. The CDR3 is 14 residues long. The CDR3 reads CASSTSRGGQGYTF. CDR3 in DNA: TGTGCCAGCAGTACATCTCGGGGAGGGCAAGGCTACACCTTC.

The chain links TRBV4-2 to TRBJ2-2, with 11 bases matching TRBD2. The CDR3 spans 18 residues. CDR1 is LGHNA and CDR2 is YNFKEQ in the germline V gene. Losses at the gene ends were 1 base for V and 2 bases for J; bases not matched to a gene: 6. DNA for the CDR3: TGTGCCAGCAGCCAAGTCTCTAGCGGGGGGACCAACACCGGGGAGCTGTTTTTT. Its protein is CASSQVSSGGTNTGELFF.

Only one count was recorded for this clone. The rearrangement links TRBV27 to TRBJ1-2, with 8 positions matching TRBD1. The CDR3 is made up of 15 amino acids. V dropped 2 bases and J dropped 7; count of bases not matched to a gene: 9. Germline lookup yields CDR1 MNHEY and CDR2 SMNVEV (reference sequence). The DNA of the CDR3 is TGTGCCAGCAGTTTAGATAGGACAGGGATACGTGGCTACACCTTC. Translated: CASSLDRTGIRGYTF.

The gene calls are TRBV7-2 and TRBJ2-7; D is ambiguous. This CDR3 is 12 amino acids long. Germline lookup yields CDR1 SGHTA and CDR2 FQGNSA. V lost 4 bases to trimming and J lost 0 bases, with 4 bases between them. This chain's CDR3 is CASSSFSYEQYF. CDR3 DNA: TGTGCCAGCAGCTCATTCTCCTACGAGCAGTACTTC.